The T cell receptor beta chain described here comes from a study of cytomegalovirus exposure and HLA in healthy donors. Study in general: Most genotyped donors, about 81% of about 400, had Caucasian-associated genetic ancestry.

Use of 60 Vbeta and 13 Jbeta primers characterized the PCR. Source study methods: Unique TCR beta chains numbered about 80 million in a later analysis, with around 12 million shared. Repertoires were generated with immunoSEQ multiplex PCR, while TCRdb's copy carries only in-frame clones and drops some. V and J calls plus clone size are reproduced from that table; the DNA served to infer D and trimming. Of some 93,000 clones in the sample, around 84% were seen once. The clonotype was recovered from a woman between 40 and 55 years old in good health and CMV-seronegative. Sequencing was performed on PBMCs.

Here the CDR3 DNA reads TGTGCCAGCAGCTCCCTCAGCGTTCGGACACCTAACACCGGGGAGCTGTTTTTT. Translation gives CASSSLSVRTPNTGELFF. The genes are TRBV11-2 and TRBJ2-2; D is perhaps TRBD1 (5 bases). V shed 4 bases and J shed 2 bases, with 20 bases lying between them. There are 18 residues in the CDR3. Germline lookup yields CDR1 SGHAT and CDR2 FQNNGV.